These 3 T cell receptor beta chains share one sample of origin, sequenced in a study of T cell responses to AZD1222 COVID-19 vaccine. Clones were read by immunoSEQ multiplex PCR, and TCRdb kept only the in-frame ones, dropping some. This table holds about 120,000 clones, 92% found once. This specimen was peripheral blood, taken 28 days after the second AZD1222 dose. The origin of the receptors is an adult who received the AZD1222 COVID-19 vaccine.

For this clone: Within the sample, other DNA sequences also encode this same CDR3. The chain links TRBV4-3 to TRBJ2-7; 7 bases agree with TRBD1. Germline V gene data show CDR1 as LGHNA and CDR2 as YSLEER. The CDR3 totals 15 residues. With V trimmed by 0 bases and J by 2 bases, 4 bases remained unmatched. This chain's CDR3 is CASSQDEGTAYEQYF. The CDR3 region has the DNA TGCGCCAGCAGCCAAGATGAAGGGACAGCCTACGAGCAGTACTTC.

The chain is built from TRBV19 and TRBJ2-7, with D possibly being TRBD1 (5 bases). Germline loops: CDR1 LNHDA, CDR2 SQIVND (reference sequence). V was clipped by 8 bases and J by 2 bases, with 10 bases between them. CDR3 size: 12 residues. The CDR3 bases are TGTGCCAGTTCAGGGCAGGCCTACGAGCAGTACTTC. Translation gives CASSGQAYEQYF. The complete variable domain, with remaining parts taken from reference TRBV19 and TRBJ2-7, reads DGGITQSPKYLFRKEGQNVTLSCEQNLNHDAMYWYRQDPGQGLRLIYYSQIVNDFQKGDIAEGYSVSREKKESFPLTVTSAQKNPTAFYLCASSGQAYEQYFGPGTRLTVT.

The DNA of the CDR3 is TGCGCCAGCAGCCAAGGCGGGGCGGCAGCCTACCGGGAGCAGTACTTC. This encodes CASSQGGAAAYREQYF. This chain connects TRBV4-3 to TRBJ2-7, with D perhaps TRBD2 (6 bases). The CDR3 consists of 16 residues. Trimming removed 1 base at V and 7 bases at J, with 20 bases between. The germline gives CDR1 LGHNA, CDR2 YSLEER.